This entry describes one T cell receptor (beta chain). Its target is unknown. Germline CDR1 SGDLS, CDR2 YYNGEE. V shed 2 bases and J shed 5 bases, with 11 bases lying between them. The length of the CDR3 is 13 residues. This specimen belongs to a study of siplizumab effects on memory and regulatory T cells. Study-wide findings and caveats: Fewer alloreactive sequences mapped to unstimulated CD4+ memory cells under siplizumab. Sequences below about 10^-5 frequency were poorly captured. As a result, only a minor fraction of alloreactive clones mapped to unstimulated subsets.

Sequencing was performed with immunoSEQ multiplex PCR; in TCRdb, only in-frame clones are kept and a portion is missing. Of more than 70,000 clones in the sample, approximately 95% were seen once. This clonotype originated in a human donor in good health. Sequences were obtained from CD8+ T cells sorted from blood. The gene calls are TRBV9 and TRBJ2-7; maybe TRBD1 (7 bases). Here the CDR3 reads CASSVEGADEQYF. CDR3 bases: TGTGCCAGCAGCGTGGAGGGGGCTGACGAGCAGTACTTC.